This TCR beta chain was captured by sequencing in a study of blood T cell repertoires in COVID-19. The CDR3 has 13 residues. Deletions cut 6 bases from V and 2 bases from J, with 13 bases between. Germline CDR1 and CDR2: SQVTM and ANQGSEA. Repertoires were generated with immunoSEQ multiplex PCR, while TCRdb's copy carries only in-frame clones and drops some. The data contain 320,000 or so clones, about nine tenths of them seen just once; the ten biggest clones take up around 4.8%. The chain combines TRBV29-1 with TRBJ1-2; D is ambiguous. Sequenced sample: PBMCs or T cells enriched from blood (not recorded which). This receptor was obtained from a man in his 60s who had recovered from COVID-19. The CDR3 DNA follows: TGCAGCGTCCCTCCGGAGGGAAACTATGGCTACACCTTC. Encoded protein: CSVPPEGNYGYTF.